This TCR beta chain stems from a study of T cells in Graves' hyperthyroidism and ophthalmopathy. Study at large: Before treatment of any kind, peripheral blood was taken at initial diagnosis.

This clonotype has ten or more counts. Its cognate antigen is unknown. The study enrolled patients aged 18 to 65 with newly diagnosed hyperthyroidism of under 2 months' duration. Clinical symptoms, serum thyroxine, TRAb, thyroid ultrasound and orbital computed tomography informed diagnoses. RNA transcripts were the template for amplifying TCR beta CDR3 regions. During a first-round RT-PCR of the TCR CDR3, the HTBI primer set was used. Each CDR3 protein is one row after TCRdb ran MiXCR on the multiplex PCR reads. The sample lists a few hundred thousand distinct CDR3 sequences, about 18% occurring once. Study-wide points: Ophthalmopathy was identified by the model a median about seven months ahead of onset.

V lost 7 bases to trimming and J lost 3 bases; unmatched junction nucleotides: 10. This CDR3 contains 16 residues. The germline gives CDR1 MDHEN, CDR2 SYDVKM. The genes are TRBV28 and TRBJ2-1, with 9 bases that match TRBD2. The TCR comes from a woman aged 45 to 65 with Graves' hyperthyroidism. The sequenced material came from blood. The CDR3 here is CASTSRLAGYYNEQFF. The CDR3 coding sequence is TGTGCCAGCACCTCCCGCCTAGCGGGATACTACAATGAGCAGTTCTTC.